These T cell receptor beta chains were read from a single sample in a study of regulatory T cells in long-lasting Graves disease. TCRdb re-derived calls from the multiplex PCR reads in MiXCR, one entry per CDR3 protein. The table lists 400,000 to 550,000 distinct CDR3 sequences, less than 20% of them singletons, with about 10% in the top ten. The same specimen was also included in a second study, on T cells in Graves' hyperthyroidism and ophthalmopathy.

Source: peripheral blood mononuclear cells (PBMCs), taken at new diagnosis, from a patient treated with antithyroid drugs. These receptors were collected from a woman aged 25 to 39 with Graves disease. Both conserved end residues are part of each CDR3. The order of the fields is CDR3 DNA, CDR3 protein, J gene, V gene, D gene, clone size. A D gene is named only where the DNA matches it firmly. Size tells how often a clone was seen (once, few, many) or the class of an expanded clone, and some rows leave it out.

cdr3_nt: TGTGCCAGCAGTTTTGATAAGGGACAGGGGACGACCCGGGAGCTGTTTTTT
cdr3_aa: CASSFDKGQGTTRELFF
j_call: TRBJ2-2
v_call: TRBV12-3/TRBV12-4
d_call: TRBD1
clone_size: -

cdr3_nt: TGTGCCAGCAGTTTCCTGACTAGCGGCACAGATACGCAGTATTTT
cdr3_aa: CASSFLTSGTDTQYF
j_call: TRBJ2-3
v_call: TRBV28
d_call: TRBD2
clone_size: -

cdr3_nt: TGTGCCAGCAGCGTAGTGCCAACCTCTGGAGACACCATATATTTT
cdr3_aa: CASSVVPTSGDTIYF
j_call: TRBJ1-3
v_call: TRBV9
d_call: -
clone_size: few

cdr3_nt: TGCAGTGCTAGCGGTCTAGCGGGAATCAGCGACGAGCAGTACTTC
cdr3_aa: CSASGLAGISDEQYF
j_call: TRBJ2-7
v_call: TRBV20-1
d_call: TRBD2
clone_size: many

cdr3_nt: TGTGCCAGCACTTATGGGGACAGTCAAGAGACCCAGTACTTC
cdr3_aa: CASTYGDSQETQYF
j_call: TRBJ2-5
v_call: TRBV28
d_call: TRBD1
clone_size: many

cdr3_nt: TGTGCCGGCTCTGAGGACAGCTACGAGCAGTACTTC
cdr3_aa: CAGSEDSYEQYF
j_call: TRBJ2-7
v_call: TRBV6-2/TRBV6-3
d_call: -
clone_size: -

cdr3_nt: TGTGCCAGCAGCTATAGTTCGGGAGGGTACGAGCAGTACTTC
cdr3_aa: CASSYSSGGYEQYF
j_call: TRBJ2-7
v_call: TRBV6-2/TRBV6-3
d_call: TRBD2
clone_size: many

cdr3_nt: TGTGCCAGCAGTTTCCCGAGGGGGCGTGGCTACACCTTC
cdr3_aa: CASSFPRGRGYTF
j_call: TRBJ1-2
v_call: TRBV28
d_call: TRBD1
clone_size: -

cdr3_nt: TGCGCCAGCAGCCAAGTGGAGTGGACAGGGGTCGATCAGCCCCAGCATTTT
cdr3_aa: CASSQVEWTGVDQPQHF
j_call: TRBJ1-5
v_call: TRBV4-1
d_call: TRBD1
clone_size: many

cdr3_nt: TGTGCCTGGACCATTACGGGAAACACCATATATTTT
cdr3_aa: CAWTITGNTIYF
j_call: TRBJ1-3
v_call: TRBV30
d_call: -
clone_size: many

cdr3_nt: TGTGCCAGTAGGAAACCACGGACAGGGCGGGCCTTGAACACTGAAGCTTTCTTT
cdr3_aa: CASRKPRTGRALNTEAFF
j_call: TRBJ1-1
v_call: TRBV19
d_call: TRBD1
clone_size: few

cdr3_nt: TGTGCCAGCAGAGGGGGCGGAATTGGAAACACCATATATTTT
cdr3_aa: CASRGGGIGNTIYF
j_call: TRBJ1-3
v_call: TRBV11-2
d_call: TRBD1
clone_size: many

cdr3_nt: TGCAGTGCTCGACCTCCCAGCGAAGCGGGAAGGTACGAGCAGTACTTC
cdr3_aa: CSARPPSEAGRYEQYF
j_call: TRBJ2-7
v_call: TRBV20-1
d_call: TRBD2
clone_size: many

cdr3_nt: TGTGCCAGCAGCTTTTCGGACAGCTCCTACAATGAGCAGTTCTTC
cdr3_aa: CASSFSDSSYNEQFF
j_call: TRBJ2-1
v_call: TRBV5-5
d_call: -
clone_size: -

cdr3_nt: TGTGCCAGCAGTCAACGTCCGGGACAGGGGGCGCAGCCTAGCGGTACAGATACGCAGTATTTT
cdr3_aa: CASSQRPGQGAQPSGTDTQYF
j_call: TRBJ2-3
v_call: TRBV12-3/TRBV12-4
d_call: TRBD1
clone_size: few

cdr3_nt: TGTGCCACCAGTCTAGCGGCCCAAGAGACCCAGTACTTC
cdr3_aa: CATSLAAQETQYF
j_call: TRBJ2-5
v_call: TRBV24-1
d_call: TRBD2
clone_size: many

cdr3_nt: TGTGCCATCAGTGAGCGAGGGACTAGCGGGGACAATGAGCAGTTCTTC
cdr3_aa: CAISERGTSGDNEQFF
j_call: TRBJ2-1
v_call: TRBV10-3
d_call: TRBD2
clone_size: many

cdr3_nt: TGCAGTGCCGACGTCGGGACTAGCGGGAAGGTTGCCGATGAGCAGTTCTTC
cdr3_aa: CSADVGTSGKVADEQFF
j_call: TRBJ2-1
v_call: TRBV20-1
d_call: TRBD2
clone_size: many

cdr3_nt: TGTGCCAGCAGCTTTTCCGGGACAGTCTATGGCTACACCTTC
cdr3_aa: CASSFSGTVYGYTF
j_call: TRBJ1-2
v_call: TRBV7-8
d_call: TRBD1
clone_size: -

cdr3_nt: TGCAGTGCTAGAGAAGACAGGGATTGGGATCAGCCCCAGCATTTT
cdr3_aa: CSAREDRDWDQPQHF
j_call: TRBJ1-5
v_call: TRBV20-1
d_call: TRBD1
clone_size: few

cdr3_nt: TGTGCCACCGCGGACCCGAACACTGAAGCTTTCTTT
cdr3_aa: CATADPNTEAFF
j_call: TRBJ1-1
v_call: TRBV19
d_call: -
clone_size: few

cdr3_nt: TGTGCCAGCAGTGAACTACAGGGGGCGAGGACTGAAGCTTTCTTT
cdr3_aa: CASSELQGARTEAFF
j_call: TRBJ1-1
v_call: TRBV6-1
d_call: TRBD1
clone_size: many

cdr3_nt: TGTGCCAGCACCCCGAAAGCTGGAGGACTGACAATTAGCTCCTACAATGAGCAGTTCTTC
cdr3_aa: CASTPKAGGLTISSYNEQFF
j_call: TRBJ2-1
v_call: TRBV12-3/TRBV12-4
d_call: -
clone_size: few

cdr3_nt: TGCGCCAGCAGCTGGACTAGCGGGAGCCTGTCCTACGAGCAGTACTTC
cdr3_aa: CASSWTSGSLSYEQYF
j_call: TRBJ2-7
v_call: TRBV5-1
d_call: TRBD2
clone_size: -

cdr3_nt: TGTGCCAGCAGCTCTGAATTGAATGAGCAGTTCTTC
cdr3_aa: CASSSELNEQFF
j_call: TRBJ2-1
v_call: TRBV5-5
d_call: -
clone_size: -

cdr3_nt: TGTGCCAGCAGCGATCGATTTGGACAGGGCGCTAATGAAAAACTGTTTTTT
cdr3_aa: CASSDRFGQGANEKLFF
j_call: TRBJ1-4
v_call: TRBV5-5
d_call: TRBD1
clone_size: many

cdr3_nt: TGTGCCAGCAGATTGACGCTTGTGAGCTACGAGCAGTACTTC
cdr3_aa: CASRLTLVSYEQYF
j_call: TRBJ2-7
v_call: TRBV3-1
d_call: -
clone_size: many

cdr3_nt: TGCAGCGTTAAACAGGGGAATATCTATGGCTACACCTTC
cdr3_aa: CSVKQGNIYGYTF
j_call: TRBJ1-2
v_call: TRBV29-1
d_call: TRBD1
clone_size: -

cdr3_nt: TGTGCCAGCAGCCAAGGACTGGGAGGGCCGGGGGAGACCCAGTACTTC
cdr3_aa: CASSQGLGGPGETQYF
j_call: TRBJ2-5
v_call: TRBV14
d_call: TRBD2
clone_size: -

cdr3_nt: TGCGCCAGCAGCTTCGGCAGGACAGAGACCCAGTACTTC
cdr3_aa: CASSFGRTETQYF
j_call: TRBJ2-5
v_call: TRBV5-1
d_call: -
clone_size: few

cdr3_nt: TGTGCCAGCAGTATAGGGGATTCAAACTATGGCTACACCTTC
cdr3_aa: CASSIGDSNYGYTF
j_call: TRBJ1-2
v_call: TRBV6-1
d_call: -
clone_size: many

cdr3_nt: TGTGCCAGCAGCTTGTATGCGGGAGGACAGACCGGGGAGCTGTTTTTT
cdr3_aa: CASSLYAGGQTGELFF
j_call: TRBJ2-2
v_call: TRBV5-4
d_call: TRBD2
clone_size: -

cdr3_nt: TGCGCCAGCAGACGAACCGGAAACAGGGGTCACGAGCAGTACTTC
cdr3_aa: CASRRTGNRGHEQYF
j_call: TRBJ2-7
v_call: TRBV5-1
d_call: TRBD1
clone_size: -

cdr3_nt: TGTGCCAGCAGTTTATCACAAGCGGGGGGGAACCAAGAGACCCAGTACTTC
cdr3_aa: CASSLSQAGGNQETQYF
j_call: TRBJ2-5
v_call: TRBV27
d_call: TRBD2
clone_size: many

cdr3_nt: TGCAGTGCTAGAGTGCACAACTCCTACGAGCAGTACTTC
cdr3_aa: CSARVHNSYEQYF
j_call: TRBJ2-7
v_call: TRBV20-1
d_call: -
clone_size: many

cdr3_nt: TGTGCCACCAGCAGGTCTTTGGATCTTCTAGGACAGCCCCAGCATTTT
cdr3_aa: CATSRSLDLLGQPQHF
j_call: TRBJ1-5
v_call: TRBV15
d_call: -
clone_size: -

cdr3_nt: TGTGCCAGCAGGGTATCCCCCACAGGGAGGAATCAGCCCCAGCATTTT
cdr3_aa: CASRVSPTGRNQPQHF
j_call: TRBJ1-5
v_call: TRBV2
d_call: -
clone_size: many

cdr3_nt: TGTGCCAGCAGCTCGAAGGTGGCCTCAGATACGCAGTATTTT
cdr3_aa: CASSSKVASDTQYF
j_call: TRBJ2-3
v_call: TRBV5-4
d_call: -
clone_size: -

cdr3_nt: TGTGCCAGCAGCTTGCAACAGGTATCCTCTGGAAACACCATATATTTT
cdr3_aa: CASSLQQVSSGNTIYF
j_call: TRBJ1-3
v_call: TRBV7-2
d_call: -
clone_size: few

cdr3_nt: TGTGCCAGCAGTTTGAGGAGGGGACAGTTCTTC
cdr3_aa: CASSLRRGQFF
j_call: TRBJ2-1
v_call: TRBV28
d_call: -
clone_size: many

cdr3_nt: TGTGCCAGCAGCTTAAGGAGGGGCTACAATGAGCAGTTCTTC
cdr3_aa: CASSLRRGYNEQFF
j_call: TRBJ2-1
v_call: TRBV7-2
d_call: -
clone_size: few

cdr3_nt: TGTGCCAGCAGTACACAGGGGGCTGAAGAAAAACTGTTTTTT
cdr3_aa: CASSTQGAEEKLFF
j_call: TRBJ1-4
v_call: TRBV2
d_call: TRBD1
clone_size: many

cdr3_nt: TGTGCCAGCAGCGTCGACCACCATCAAGGGATCACCGGGGAGCTGTTTTTT
cdr3_aa: CASSVDHHQGITGELFF
j_call: TRBJ2-2
v_call: TRBV7-2
d_call: -
clone_size: -

cdr3_nt: TGTGCCAGCTCACCAACGGCAGCGATAATCTCTGGGGCCAACGTCCTGACTTTC
cdr3_aa: CASSPTAAIISGANVLTF
j_call: TRBJ2-6
v_call: TRBV18
d_call: -
clone_size: -

cdr3_nt: TGCAGCGTGACTGAGGGATACAATGAGCAGTTCTTC
cdr3_aa: CSVTEGYNEQFF
j_call: TRBJ2-1
v_call: TRBV29-1
d_call: -
clone_size: many

cdr3_nt: TGTGCCAGCAGTTACGACAGGAGGGAGCCCCAGCATTTT
cdr3_aa: CASSYDRREPQHF
j_call: TRBJ1-5
v_call: TRBV6-2/TRBV6-3
d_call: -
clone_size: -

cdr3_nt: TGTGCCAGCAGTCTGGGGGGGACAGGGTTGTCCGAGCAGTACTTC
cdr3_aa: CASSLGGTGLSEQYF
j_call: TRBJ2-7
v_call: TRBV27
d_call: TRBD1
clone_size: many

cdr3_nt: TGTGCCAGCAGCCAGCGTACTCCGGGACAGGCCTCCTACGAGCAGTACTTC
cdr3_aa: CASSQRTPGQASYEQYF
j_call: TRBJ2-7
v_call: TRBV16
d_call: TRBD1
clone_size: many

cdr3_nt: TGCAGCGTTGAAGATCCGGGTGGGCAGGGGGCTTACGAGCAGTACTTC
cdr3_aa: CSVEDPGGQGAYEQYF
j_call: TRBJ2-7
v_call: TRBV29-1
d_call: TRBD1
clone_size: -

cdr3_nt: TGTGCCATCACTCCGGGACAGGGGGTAGATGAGCAGTTCTTC
cdr3_aa: CAITPGQGVDEQFF
j_call: TRBJ2-1
v_call: TRBV10-3
d_call: TRBD1
clone_size: few

cdr3_nt: TGTGCCAGCAGCTTAGGGACAGGGGGCGCCGAGCAGTACTTC
cdr3_aa: CASSLGTGGAEQYF
j_call: TRBJ2-7
v_call: TRBV7-2
d_call: TRBD1
clone_size: many

cdr3_nt: TGTGCCAGCAGTTTGTTTCCCCCAGGCGGGGGGGGCAATCAGCCCCAGCATTTT
cdr3_aa: CASSLFPPGGGGNQPQHF
j_call: TRBJ1-5
v_call: TRBV27
d_call: -
clone_size: many

cdr3_nt: TGTGCCAGCACCCTCCTAGGACTAGCGGCCTCCTACGAGCAGTACTTC
cdr3_aa: CASTLLGLAASYEQYF
j_call: TRBJ2-7
v_call: TRBV6-1
d_call: TRBD2
clone_size: many

cdr3_nt: TGTGCCAGCAGTGTGGGACAGTCAGAAGAGACCCAGTACTTC
cdr3_aa: CASSVGQSEETQYF
j_call: TRBJ2-5
v_call: TRBV12-3/TRBV12-4
d_call: TRBD1
clone_size: many

cdr3_nt: TGTGCCAGCAGCTTACGGGGACAGACTTTCTACAATGAGCAGTTCTTC
cdr3_aa: CASSLRGQTFYNEQFF
j_call: TRBJ2-1
v_call: TRBV7-9
d_call: TRBD1
clone_size: many

cdr3_nt: TGTGCCATCAGTGATCCGGTGCCGAACACTGAAGCTTTCTTT
cdr3_aa: CAISDPVPNTEAFF
j_call: TRBJ1-1
v_call: TRBV10-3
d_call: -
clone_size: many

cdr3_nt: TGTGCCAGCAGTCAAAGAACAGGGGGCGCATTTTATCTCTCCTACAATGAGCAGTTCTTC
cdr3_aa: CASSQRTGGAFYLSYNEQFF
j_call: TRBJ2-1
v_call: TRBV5-6
d_call: TRBD1
clone_size: -

cdr3_nt: TGTGCCAGCAGCTTGATGAAATCAGAGACCCAGTACTTC
cdr3_aa: CASSLMKSETQYF
j_call: TRBJ2-5
v_call: TRBV28
d_call: -
clone_size: -

cdr3_nt: TGTGCCAGTAGTAGGCAGAGAAATGAAGACACTGAAGCTTTCTTT
cdr3_aa: CASSRQRNEDTEAFF
j_call: TRBJ1-1
v_call: TRBV19
d_call: -
clone_size: many

cdr3_nt: TGTGCCAGCAGCCTCGGGCTAGCGGGAGACGAGCAGTACTTC
cdr3_aa: CASSLGLAGDEQYF
j_call: TRBJ2-7
v_call: TRBV7-2
d_call: TRBD2
clone_size: many